The 5 T cell receptor beta chains listed next were all sequenced from one sample in a study of blood T cell repertoires in COVID-19. Produced via immunoSEQ multiplex PCR; TCRdb's table is partial and in-frame only. The sample yields under 200,000 clones, roughly nine tenths seen once. The specimen sequenced was peripheral blood. These receptors all come from a woman aged 65 to 85 with acute or convalescent COVID-19.

The rearrangement joins TRBV6-8 to TRBJ2-1; D ambiguous. Per germline, CDR1 MNHGY and CDR2 SAAAGT. This CDR3 contains 15 residues. V lost 2 bases, J lost 4 bases, and 12 bases lay in between. For the CDR3, the DNA is TGTGCCAGCAGTTACCGGGTTTACGAGTACAATGAGCAGTTCTTC. It encodes CASSYRVYEYNEQFF.

The chain is built from TRBV6-2 or TRBV6-3 and TRBJ2-5; D is ambiguous. Trimming removed 2 bases at V and 5 bases at J, with 15 bases between. The CDR3 consists of 15 residues. Looked up from germline, CDR1 is MNHEY and CDR2 is SVGEGT. CDR3 nucleotides: TGTGCCAGCAGTTACGCCGACGGTGTCAGGGAGACCCAGTACTTC. Translation gives CASSYADGVRETQYF.

The V and J genes are TRBV24-1 and TRBJ2-7; TRBD2 matches at 8 bases. CDR1 KGHDR and CDR2 SFDVKD come from the germline V gene. The CDR3 spans 15 residues. V gave up 5 bases and J gave up 0 bases; unmatched junction bases: 5. CDR3 sequence reads: CATSAPGGGSYEQYF. CDR3 sequence (DNA): TGTGCCACCAGTGCCCCGGGGGGGGGCTCCTACGAGCAGTACTTC.

This clone was recorded once. V gene TRBV6-2 or TRBV6-3 combines with J gene TRBJ2-2; 9 nucleotides align to TRBD1. Germline V lookup: CDR1 MNHEY, CDR2 SVGEGT. The CDR3 runs to 17 residues. J was trimmed by 7 bases and V by 4 bases; bases with no gene match: 13. The CDR3 DNA sequence: TGTGCCAGCAGTTCTACCCGGGACAGGGCGTACCTCGGGGAGCTGTTTTTT. This encodes CASSSTRDRAYLGELFF.

The chain combines TRBV19 with TRBJ2-1; no clear D gene. The CDR3 runs to 15 residues. The V gene lost 6 bases and the J gene lost 5 bases, with 17 bases spanning the gap. Germline values: CDR1 LNHDA, CDR2 SQIVND (reference sequence). The CDR3 region is CASRRPRLDDNEQFF. The DNA for the CDR3 is TGTGCCAGTAGGCGGCCGAGACTCGACGACAATGAGCAGTTCTTC.